Each of the 13 T cell receptor beta chains below was sequenced from the same sample in a study of blood T cell repertoires in COVID-19. Clones were sequenced by immunoSEQ multiplex PCR, and TCRdb holds only the in-frame ones, with some missing. The sample includes about 310,000 clones, 87% seen only once; the top ten take 1%. Sequencing was carried out using peripheral blood. These receptors all come from a man aged 45 to 65 with active or convalescent COVID-19.

This rearrangement joins TRBV28 to TRBJ2-2; tentative D call: TRBD1 (5 bases). V was shortened by 4 bases and J by 4 bases, with 10 bases between the two germline ends. Germline assignment: CDR1 MDHEN and CDR2 SYDVKM. The CDR3 is made up of 14 amino acids. CDR3 nucleotide sequence: TGTGCCAGCAGTTACCAGGGCGGCACCGGGGAGCTGTTTTTT. Its translation: CASSYQGGTGELFF.

The chain joins TRBV30 to TRBJ1-3, with a possible D match to TRBD1 (6 bases). V gave up 0 bases and J gave up 2 bases, with 8 bases separating them. CDR3 length: 14 amino acids. Germline V lookup: CDR1 GTSNPN, CDR2 SVGIG (reference sequence). CDR3 loop: CAWSVQGTGNTIYF. CDR3 nucleotides: TGTGCCTGGAGTGTCCAGGGGACTGGAAACACCATATATTTT.

CDR3 sequence: CASSPLGTGELFF. For the CDR3, the DNA is TGTGCCAGCAGTCCCCTAGGAACCGGGGAGCTGTTTTTT. The chain uses TRBV6-2 or TRBV6-3 and TRBJ2-2; no definite D call. V shed 5 bases and J shed 5 bases, with 9 bases lying between them. The CDR3 is 13 residues long. In germline, CDR1 is MNHEY, CDR2 SVGEGT.

The chain couples TRBV6-5 to TRBJ1-4; 9 bases align to TRBD1. CDR1 is MNHEY, CDR2 SVGAGI, per germline. The CDR3 totals 15 residues. V trimming: 4 bases; J trimming: 7 bases; junction bases outside the gene matches: 7. The CDR3 sequence: CASSLNRGLGEKLFF. In DNA form, the CDR3 reads TGTGCCAGCAGTTTAAACAGGGGGCTTGGTGAAAAACTGTTTTTT.

The V call is TRBV6-6, the J call TRBJ2-7, with TRBD1 matching 9 bases. V lost 5 bases, J lost 3 bases, and 20 bases stayed unmatched. The CDR3 runs 19 residues. Germline V gene data show CDR1 as MNHNY and CDR2 as SVGAGI (reference sequence). DNA of the CDR3: TGTGCCAGCAGTCCCCGGGACAGGGTCTTTCGTCGGTCGAGCTACGAGCAGTACTTC. This gives the protein CASSPRDRVFRRSSYEQYF.

This sequence joins TRBV21-1 and TRBJ2-3; the table's TRBD2 call for D was not verified on the DNA. TRBV21-1 is a pseudogene segment. This CDR3 spans 18 amino acids. CDR3 protein: CASSKKTTSGSGEDTQYF. CDR3 DNA sequence: TGTGCCAGCAGCAAAAAAACGACTAGCGGGAGTGGTGAAGATACGCAGTATTTT.

The genes are TRBV18 and TRBJ2-2; 7 bases are a match to TRBD2. This CDR3 is built from 17 residues. The ends lost 3 bases at V and 6 bases at J; junction bases unmatched: 13. Germline CDR1 KGHSH, CDR2 LQKENI. The CDR3 spells CASSPPSGGTGAGELFF. For the CDR3, the DNA is TGTGCCAGCTCACCCCCCTCGGGGGGAACGGGAGCCGGGGAGCTGTTTTTT.

This rearrangement joins TRBV19 to TRBJ2-1; a possible D gene is TRBD1 (8 bases). Germline V gives CDR1 LNHDA, CDR2 SQIVND (reference sequence). Between the trimmed V and J ends, which lost 3 bases and 5 bases, there was a span of 20 bases. This CDR3 contains 17 residues. CDR3 sequence: CASSIPSWTGTNNEQFF. The DNA for the CDR3 is TGTGCCAGTAGTATCCCCTCCTGGACAGGGACTAACAATGAGCAGTTCTTC.

This clone was recorded once. This chain connects TRBV27 to TRBJ2-1; tentative D call: TRBD1 (6 bases). The CDR3 covers 14 residues. Trimming stripped 4 bases from V and 4 bases from J, with 11 bases between. Looked up from germline, CDR1 is MNHEY and CDR2 is SMNVEV (reference sequence). CDR3 nucleotides: TGTGCCAGCAGTTCAGGGGCCGGATACAATGAGCAGTTCTTC. Translation: CASSSGAGYNEQFF.

V is TRBV30 and J is TRBJ1-2; 11 bases agree with TRBD1. Trimming took 5 bases from V and 1 from J; bases not matched to a gene: 6. Germline V gives CDR1 GTSNPN, CDR2 SVGIG (reference sequence). The CDR3 is made up of 15 amino acids. CDR3 protein: CAWSGQGEINYGYTF. CDR3 DNA sequence: TGTGCCTGGTCGGGACAGGGGGAAATTAACTATGGCTACACCTTC.

The chain couples TRBV6-2 or TRBV6-3 to TRBJ2-3; D gene unclear. V lost 5 bases, J lost 4 bases, and 10 bases lay in between. The germline V gene has CDR1 MNHEY and CDR2 SVGEGT. The CDR3 contains 13 residues. For the CDR3, the DNA is TGTGCCAGCAGTGGTTTAGTCGCAGATACGCAGTATTTT. Its translation is CASSGLVADTQYF.

This clone is a singleton in its sample. The chain links TRBV5-6 to TRBJ1-2; D unclear. Germline CDR1 reads SGHDT; CDR2 reads YYEEEE. CDR3 length: 12 amino acids. V was pared by 2 bases and J by 7 bases, with 9 bases between. The DNA for the CDR3 is TGTGCCAGCAGCTTAGGCCGCGGTGGCTACACCTTC. Translation: CASSLGRGGYTF.

The chain couples TRBV3-1 (or the pseudogene TRBV3-2) to TRBJ2-7; possibly TRBD2 for D (6 bases). CDR3 length: 14 amino acids. V lost 3 bases, J lost 2 bases, and 11 bases lay in between. Germline CDR1 is LGHDT and CDR2 is YNNKEL (reference sequence). Written as DNA, the CDR3 is TGTGCCAGCAGCCAGGGACTCGACGCCTACGAGCAGTACTTC. This translates into CASSQGLDAYEQYF.